One and the same sample provided the 31 T cell receptor beta chains below, sequenced in a study of beta chain features in type 1 diabetes. Expressed TCRB transcripts were sequenced, since all the RNA that had been isolated was reverse transcribed. Profiled with immunoSEQ multiplex PCR; TCRdb holds only in-frame clones, not every one. The data show around 340,000 clones, with about 18% seen just once and under 0.05% held by the top ten. The sample was naive CD4+ T cells from blood. The receptors here all came from a woman aged 18-29 years in good health.

The J gene is TRBJ2-1, the V gene TRBV5-8; weak D call: TRBD1 (6 bases). This CDR3 comprises 16 residues. CDR1 and CDR2 (germline): SGHTS, YDEGEE. The ends were cut back, 0 bases at V and 6 bases at J, with 16 bases in the middle. The CDR3 spells CASSLVVLRGINEQFF. Here the CDR3 DNA reads TGTGCCAGCAGCTTGGTAGTACTTAGGGGGATCAATGAGCAGTTCTTC.

There are a few counts of this clone. This chain uses TRBV30 with TRBJ2-5, with 8 bases lining up with TRBD2. The germline gives CDR1 GTSNPN, CDR2 SVGIG (reference sequence). The CDR3 extends over 17 amino acids. The V gene end was trimmed by 7 bases and the J gene end by 5 bases; junction bases not matched to a gene: 21. This CDR3 reads CASREKGVAGRGETQYF. CDR3 bases: TGTGCCTCCCGGGAGAAGGGGGTAGCGGGGAGGGGGGAGACCCAGTACTTC. Full variable domain (remainder filled in from reference TRBV30 and TRBJ2-5): SQTIHQWPATLVQPVGSPLSLECTVEGTSNPNLYWYRQAAGRGLQLLFYSVGIGQISSEVPQNLSASRPQDRQFILSSKKLLLSDSGFYLCASREKGVAGRGETQYFGPGTRLLVL.

The rearrangement uses TRBV28 and TRBJ1-1, with D possibly being TRBD1 (6 bases). Trimming took 6 bases from V and 7 from J, leaving 9 bases between them. Germline V CDR1 and CDR2: MDHEN, SYDVKM. This CDR3 is 11 amino acids long. The CDR3 region has the DNA TGTGCCAGCAGGGGGGCCATTGAAGCTTTCTTT. Amino acid sequence: CASRGAIEAFF.

This sequence joins TRBV4-1 and TRBJ2-5, with D maybe TRBD2 (5 bases). The germline CDR1 and CDR2 sequences are MGHRA and YSYEKL. This CDR3 contains 14 residues. Trimming pared 1 base from V and 3 bases from J, leaving 9 bases between. The CDR3, as DNA: TGCGCCAGCAGCCAAGTGACTAATAAAGAGACCCAGTACTTC. Translation gives CASSQVTNKETQYF.

About this clone itself: The sample holds other DNA sequences that translate to the same CDR3. This chain's CDR3 is CASSSLYNEQFF. The CDR3 bases are TGCGCCAGCAGCTCCTTATACAATGAGCAGTTCTTC. The chain uses TRBV5-1 and TRBJ2-1; D not certain. The CDR3 is 12 residues long. Trimming took off 3 bases at V and 4 bases at J, with 5 bases between the two ends. Per germline, CDR1 SGHRS and CDR2 YFSETQ.

The chain recombines TRBV6-6 with TRBJ2-5; 8 bases are shared with TRBD1. This CDR3 region has 14 residues. Germline V lookup: CDR1 MNHNY, CDR2 SVGAGI (reference sequence). V dropped 0 bases and J dropped 4; count of bases not matched to a gene: 1. CDR3 amino acids: CASSYSGQGETQYF. DNA of the CDR3: TGTGCCAGCAGTTACTCCGGACAGGGAGAGACCCAGTACTTC.

The table lists this clone with a few counts. This sequence joins TRBV5-4 and TRBJ2-3; a possible D gene is TRBD1 (6 bases). Germline CDR1 is SGHNT and CDR2 is YYREEE (reference sequence). The CDR3 is made up of 14 amino acids. V lost 2 bases, J lost 5 bases, and 12 bases lay in between. CDR3 DNA: TGTGCCAGCAGCTTCCGGACAGATAGAGATACGCAGTATTTT. Translation gives CASSFRTDRDTQYF. Full variable domain (remainder filled in from reference TRBV5-4 and TRBJ2-3): ETGVTQSPTHLIKTRGQQVTLRCSSQSGHNTVSWYQQALGQGPQFIFQYYREEENGRGNFPPRFSGLQFPNYSSELNVNALELDDSALYLCASSFRTDRDTQYFGPGTRLTVL.

The CDR3 reads CAWSMSGNYGYTF. CDR3 sequence (DNA): TGTGCCTGGAGTATGTCCGGGAACTATGGCTACACCTTC. The chain uses TRBV30 and TRBJ1-2; no reliable D call. The CDR3 spans 13 residues. The germline gives CDR1 GTSNPN, CDR2 SVGIG (reference sequence). V lost 2 bases, J lost 2 bases, and 9 bases lay in between.

This clone was detected a few times. J is TRBJ2-7 and V is TRBV6-1; 10 bases fit TRBD2. From germline, CDR1 is MNHNS and CDR2 SASEGT. V was clipped by 6 bases and J by 4 bases; unmatched bases: 9. The CDR3 is 15 amino acids. CDR3 protein: CASREPSGSMYEQYF. The DNA for the CDR3 is TGTGCCAGCAGAGAGCCTAGCGGGAGTATGTACGAGCAGTACTTC.

This clone was counted between two and nine times. This sequence joins TRBV5-1 and TRBJ2-1; TRBD2 agrees at 14 bases. Germline CDR1 and CDR2: SGHRS and YFSETQ. J gave up 8 bases and V 3 bases, and 7 bases lay outside the gene matches. The CDR3 length is 16 residues. CDR3 amino acids: CASSWGLAGVGYEQFF. The CDR3 region has the DNA TGCGCCAGCAGCTGGGGACTAGCGGGAGTAGGCTATGAGCAGTTCTTC.

This CDR3 is CASSLGGRSNTEAFF. The CDR3 DNA reads as TGTGCCAGCAGCTTGGGCGGCAGATCGAACACTGAAGCTTTCTTT. The chain carries TRBV5-4 and TRBJ1-1; D gene ambiguous. The CDR3 runs to 15 residues. V was trimmed by 0 bases and J by 1 base, leaving 10 bases between them. Germline CDR1 SGHNT, CDR2 YYREEE (reference sequence).

V is TRBV6-5 and J is TRBJ1-1; D unresolved. The CDR3 has 15 residues. CDR1 MNHEY and CDR2 SVGAGI come from the germline V gene. V lost 2 bases and J 9 bases, leaving 19 bases between the germline ends. The CDR3 is CASSYLGGSNTKAFF. The CDR3 DNA sequence: TGTGCCAGCAGTTACCTCGGCGGGAGCAACACCAAAGCTTTCTTT.

The chain combines TRBV11-2 with TRBJ2-1, with 11 bases identical to TRBD1. CDR1 and CDR2 from the germline V gene are SGHAT and FQNNGV. V shed 5 bases, J shed 7 bases, and the junction held 7 bases outside the gene matches. The CDR3 is 15 residues long. The chain's CDR3 is CASSPGTGGTNEQFF. CDR3 in DNA: TGTGCCAGCAGCCCCGGGACAGGGGGTACGAATGAGCAGTTCTTC.

Only a few counts were recorded for this clone. V usage is TRBV7-3 and J usage is TRBJ2-7; D might be TRBD2 (6 bases). CDR1 is SGHTA, CDR2 FQGTGA, per germline. The CDR3 is 15 amino acids. Trimming removed 5 bases from V and 1 base from J, with 15 bases in between. CDR3 DNA: TGTGCCAGCAGCCCGTCGGCGGGAAGGTCCTACGAGCAGTACTTC. Its translation: CASSPSAGRSYEQYF.

The chain couples TRBV27 to TRBJ1-5; the match to TRBD1 covers 7 bases. The CDR3 is 15 residues long. Germline trimming cut 3 bases from V and 6 bases from J; bases unmatched to any gene: 8. Germline V CDR1 and CDR2: MNHEY, SMNVEV (reference sequence). CDR3 bases: TGTGCCAGCAGTTTTAGTGCCCAGGGGGGTCAGCCCCAGCATTTT. Translated: CASSFSAQGGQPQHF.

This clone was detected only a few times. The sample contains more than one DNA sequence encoding this CDR3. V is TRBV20-1 and J is TRBJ1-2; weak D call: TRBD1 (6 bases). The CDR3 spans 11 residues. Germline-derived CDR1 and CDR2 are DFQATT and SNEGSKA (reference sequence). Trimming removed 4 bases at V and 8 bases at J, with 11 bases between. CDR3 sequence (DNA): TGCAGTGCTACTGGGGGGGGCGGCTACACCTTC. This translates into CSATGGGGYTF.

V and J are TRBV19 and TRBJ2-3, with 8 bases lining up with TRBD2. Germline CDR1 reads LNHDA; CDR2 reads SQIVND (reference sequence). CDR3 length equals 14 residues. V lost 6 bases, J lost 5 bases, and 7 bases stayed unmatched. CDR3: CASRKREKGDTQYF. In DNA form, the CDR3 reads TGTGCCAGTAGAAAGCGGGAGAAGGGAGATACGCAGTATTTT.

The rearrangement links TRBV10-3 to TRBJ2-1, with 9 bases aligning to TRBD2. In germline, CDR1 is ENHRY, CDR2 SYGVKD. The CDR3 is 13 residues long. Losses at the gene ends were 6 bases for V and 7 bases for J; bases not matched to a gene: 4. CDR3: CAIRASGTNEQFF. The CDR3 DNA reads as TGTGCCATCAGGGCTAGCGGGACTAATGAGCAGTTCTTC.

This clone was seen a handful of times. The chain combines TRBV18 with TRBJ1-5; TRBD1 might be the D (5 bases). The CDR3 consists of 15 residues. V was shortened by 6 bases and J by 1 base, with 13 bases between the two germline ends. The germline V gene encodes CDR1 KGHSH and CDR2 LQKENI. The DNA of the CDR3 is TGTGCCAGCTCCAAACAGGATGGGAGCAATCAGCCCCAGCATTTT. Its translation is CASSKQDGSNQPQHF. Combining the CDR3 with reference TRBV18 and TRBJ1-5 gives the whole variable domain NAGVMQNPRHLVRRRGQEARLRCSPMKGHSHVYWYRQLPEEGLKFMVYLQKENIIDESGMPKERFSAEFPKEGPSILRIQQVVRGDSAAYFCASSKQDGSNQPQHFGDGTRLSIL.

This clone was detected a few times. The chain employs TRBV7-9 and TRBJ2-5; the match to TRBD2 covers 14 bases. Germline CDR1 and CDR2: SEHNR and FQNEAQ (reference sequence). V trimming: 5 bases; J trimming: 4 bases; junction bases outside the gene matches: 6. The CDR3 has 16 residues. The CDR3 DNA reads TGTGCCAGCAGCCCTGGACTAGCGGGGGGCCCAGAGACCCAGTACTTC. As protein: CASSPGLAGGPETQYF.

This clone has only a few counts. The gene calls are TRBV13 and TRBJ1-4; 7 bases line up with TRBD1. The CDR3 sequence is 16 residues long. The germline V gene encodes CDR1 PRHDT and CDR2 FYEKMQ (reference sequence). Trimming at V came to 5 bases and at J to 7 bases, leaving 13 bases not matched to a gene. CDR3 loop: CASSARDRNPPEKLFF. In nucleotides, the CDR3 is TGTGCCAGCAGCGCCCGGGACAGAAACCCCCCTGAAAAACTGTTTTTT. Using reference TRBV13 and TRBJ1-4 for the parts outside the CDR3, the full variable domain is AAGVIQSPRHLIKEKRETATLKCYPIPRHDTVYWYQQGPGQDPQFLISFYEKMQSDKGSIPDRFSAQQFSDYHSELNMSSLELGDSALYFCASSARDRNPPEKLFFGSGTQLSVL.

V usage is TRBV2 and J usage is TRBJ1-5; D ambiguous. Germline CDR1 is SNHLY and CDR2 is FYNNEI. V was trimmed by 8 bases and J by 4 bases, leaving 12 bases between them. This CDR3 region has 13 residues. The CDR3 is CASGPGKNQPQHF. CDR3 nucleotides: TGTGCCAGCGGGCCAGGCAAGAATCAGCCCCAGCATTTT.

This clone was counted only a few times. This chain connects TRBV4-3 to TRBJ1-2, with 9 bases identical to TRBD1. The ends lost 2 bases at V and 5 bases at J; junction bases unmatched: 6. CDR1 LGHNA and CDR2 YSLEER come from the germline V gene. The CDR3 is 15 residues long. For the CDR3, the DNA is TGCGCCAGCAGCCAACCGACAGGGGGAAGATATGGCTACACCTTC. Its translation is CASSQPTGGRYGYTF.

The rearrangement links TRBV5-4 to TRBJ2-3; the match to TRBD1 covers 7 bases. Germline-derived CDR1 and CDR2 are SGHNT and YYREEE (reference sequence). The ends lost 4 bases at V and 4 bases at J; junction bases unmatched: 6. The CDR3 extends over 14 amino acids. CDR3 sequence (DNA): TGTGCCAGCAGCACCCGACAGGGTGCAGATACGCAGTATTTT. Residues: CASSTRQGADTQYF.

A few counts support this clone. This chain connects TRBV18 to TRBJ2-7; 7 nucleotides match TRBD2. Germline V gives CDR1 KGHSH, CDR2 LQKENI. This CDR3 is 14 amino acids long. V gave up 6 bases and J gave up 2 bases; unmatched junction bases: 7. DNA for the CDR3: TGTGCCAGCTCGGCGGTTCGGGGGGCCTACGAGCAGTACTTC. This sequence encodes CASSAVRGAYEQYF.

This clone was detected a few times. Mismatch with germline at one junction end may stem from a read error. The rearrangement uses TRBV7-8 and TRBJ2-5; TRBD2 matches 12 bases. Per germline, CDR1 SGHVS and CDR2 FQNEAQ. This CDR3 is 16 amino acids long. The CDR3 sequence is CASSSLPGTSGPHADF. The CDR3 DNA follows: TGTGCCAGCAGCTCCTTGCCAGGGACTAGCGGGCCCCACGCGGACTTC.

The chain couples TRBV6-1 to TRBJ2-7, with 10 nucleotides matching TRBD1. Germline assignment: CDR1 MNHNS and CDR2 SASEGT. This CDR3 has 14 residues. The junction had 9 bases not matched to a gene; V was cut back by 6 bases and J by 7 bases. The CDR3 sequence: CASRPGQGSKEQYF. The DNA for the CDR3 is TGTGCCAGCAGGCCGGGACAGGGGAGTAAGGAGCAGTACTTC.

This clone was seen more than once but under ten times. The rearrangement uses TRBV18 and TRBJ1-2; maybe TRBD1 (6 bases). The V end was cut by 3 bases, the J end by 0 bases, with 11 bases between. CDR1 is KGHSH and CDR2 is LQKENI in the germline V gene. This CDR3 has 15 residues. The chain's CDR3 is CASSPPRGTNYGYTF. DNA of the CDR3: TGTGCCAGCTCACCGCCCAGGGGTACTAACTATGGCTACACCTTC.

The chain carries TRBV11-1 and TRBJ2-5, with D perhaps matching TRBD1 (5 bases). The germline V gene encodes CDR1 SGHAT and CDR2 FQDESV (reference sequence). Deletions cut 2 bases from V and 2 bases from J, with 12 bases between. The CDR3 has 15 residues. The CDR3 here is CASSLLGARQETQYF. CDR3 DNA: TGTGCCAGCAGCTTACTAGGGGCTCGTCAAGAGACCCAGTACTTC.

This clone showed up just a few times. The genes are TRBV30 and TRBJ1-1; D perhaps matches TRBD1 (6 bases). Germline CDR1 GTSNPN, CDR2 SVGIG (reference sequence). The V gene lost 8 bases and the J gene lost 2 bases, with 18 bases spanning the gap. CDR3 length: 14 amino acids. The CDR3 loop reads CAMWGTSRNTEAFF. Written as DNA, the CDR3 is TGTGCCATGTGGGGGACAAGTCGCAACACTGAAGCTTTCTTT.

This clone has just a few counts. The chain employs TRBV30 and TRBJ1-1; TRBD1 might be the D (5 bases). The CDR3 has 12 amino acids. V was shortened by 3 bases and J by 4 bases, with 9 bases between the two germline ends. Germline V CDR1 and CDR2: GTSNPN, SVGIG (reference sequence). This CDR3 is CAWRGAATEAFF. The CDR3 coding sequence is TGTGCCTGGAGAGGGGCTGCCACTGAAGCTTTCTTT.